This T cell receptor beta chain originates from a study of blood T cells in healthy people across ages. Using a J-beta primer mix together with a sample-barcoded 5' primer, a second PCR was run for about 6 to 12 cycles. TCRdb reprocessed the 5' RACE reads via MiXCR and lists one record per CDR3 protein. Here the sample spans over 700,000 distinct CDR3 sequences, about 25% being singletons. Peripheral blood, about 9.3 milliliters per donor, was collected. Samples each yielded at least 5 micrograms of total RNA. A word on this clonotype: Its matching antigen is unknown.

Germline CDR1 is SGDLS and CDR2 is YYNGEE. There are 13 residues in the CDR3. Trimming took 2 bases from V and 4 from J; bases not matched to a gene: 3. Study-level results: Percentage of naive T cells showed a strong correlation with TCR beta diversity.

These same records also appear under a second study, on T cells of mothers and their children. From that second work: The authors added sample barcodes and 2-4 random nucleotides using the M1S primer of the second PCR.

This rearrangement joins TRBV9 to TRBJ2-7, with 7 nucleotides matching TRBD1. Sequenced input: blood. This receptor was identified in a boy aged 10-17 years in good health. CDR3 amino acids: CASSVRDRYEQYF. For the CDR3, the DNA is TGTGCCAGCAGCGTCCGGGACAGATACGAGCAGTACTTC.